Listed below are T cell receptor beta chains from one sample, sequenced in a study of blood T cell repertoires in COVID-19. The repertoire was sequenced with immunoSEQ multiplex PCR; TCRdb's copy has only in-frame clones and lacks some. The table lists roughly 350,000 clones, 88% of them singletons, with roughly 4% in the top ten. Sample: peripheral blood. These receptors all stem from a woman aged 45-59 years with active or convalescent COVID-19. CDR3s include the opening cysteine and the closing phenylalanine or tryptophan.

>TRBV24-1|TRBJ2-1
CATSDASLGNEQFF
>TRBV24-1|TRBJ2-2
CATSGGTGELFF
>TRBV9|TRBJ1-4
CASSVGAGAANEKLFF
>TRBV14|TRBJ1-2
CASSQVTGVNYGYTF
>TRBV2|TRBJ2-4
CASSESWFRLAKNIQYF
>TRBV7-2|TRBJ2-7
CASSLGSGRSEQYF
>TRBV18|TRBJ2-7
CASSPKQGKGYEQYF
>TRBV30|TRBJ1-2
CAWRGQGAGGYTF
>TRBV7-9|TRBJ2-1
CASSPRGQGPLYNEQFF
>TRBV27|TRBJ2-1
CASRGTSGIGNEQFF
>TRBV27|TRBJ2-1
CASSSTRLAAYNEQFF
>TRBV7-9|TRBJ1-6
CASSGGDRLNSPLHF
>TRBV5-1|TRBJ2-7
CASSQTGIYEQYF
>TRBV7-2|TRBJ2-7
CASSPLAGGSYEQYF
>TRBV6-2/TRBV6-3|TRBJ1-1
CASSYSDRAQYTEAFF
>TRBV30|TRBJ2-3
CAWSALGVARRDTQYF